This record concerns one T cell receptor beta chain sequence. These data are taken from a study of cytomegalovirus exposure and HLA in healthy donors. Though nominally healthy at sampling, donors likely had unrecorded immune exposures. The PCR contained 60 Vbeta and 13 Jbeta primers. Only in-frame clones appear in the TCRdb table, and some are missing; sequencing was by immunoSEQ multiplex PCR. The sample yields about 100,000 clones, 65% to 80% seen once. The sequenced material came from PBMCs. This TCR came from a male donor in good health and CMV-seronegative.

The CDR3 DNA is TGTGCCAGCAGTGAGGACTGGAACTATGGCTACACCTTC. This translates into CASSEDWNYGYTF. The genes are TRBV6-1 and TRBJ1-2; D is unresolved. Trimming stripped 3 bases from V and 2 bases from J, with 7 bases between. This CDR3 comprises 13 residues. Germline V gene data show CDR1 as MNHNS and CDR2 as SASEGT.